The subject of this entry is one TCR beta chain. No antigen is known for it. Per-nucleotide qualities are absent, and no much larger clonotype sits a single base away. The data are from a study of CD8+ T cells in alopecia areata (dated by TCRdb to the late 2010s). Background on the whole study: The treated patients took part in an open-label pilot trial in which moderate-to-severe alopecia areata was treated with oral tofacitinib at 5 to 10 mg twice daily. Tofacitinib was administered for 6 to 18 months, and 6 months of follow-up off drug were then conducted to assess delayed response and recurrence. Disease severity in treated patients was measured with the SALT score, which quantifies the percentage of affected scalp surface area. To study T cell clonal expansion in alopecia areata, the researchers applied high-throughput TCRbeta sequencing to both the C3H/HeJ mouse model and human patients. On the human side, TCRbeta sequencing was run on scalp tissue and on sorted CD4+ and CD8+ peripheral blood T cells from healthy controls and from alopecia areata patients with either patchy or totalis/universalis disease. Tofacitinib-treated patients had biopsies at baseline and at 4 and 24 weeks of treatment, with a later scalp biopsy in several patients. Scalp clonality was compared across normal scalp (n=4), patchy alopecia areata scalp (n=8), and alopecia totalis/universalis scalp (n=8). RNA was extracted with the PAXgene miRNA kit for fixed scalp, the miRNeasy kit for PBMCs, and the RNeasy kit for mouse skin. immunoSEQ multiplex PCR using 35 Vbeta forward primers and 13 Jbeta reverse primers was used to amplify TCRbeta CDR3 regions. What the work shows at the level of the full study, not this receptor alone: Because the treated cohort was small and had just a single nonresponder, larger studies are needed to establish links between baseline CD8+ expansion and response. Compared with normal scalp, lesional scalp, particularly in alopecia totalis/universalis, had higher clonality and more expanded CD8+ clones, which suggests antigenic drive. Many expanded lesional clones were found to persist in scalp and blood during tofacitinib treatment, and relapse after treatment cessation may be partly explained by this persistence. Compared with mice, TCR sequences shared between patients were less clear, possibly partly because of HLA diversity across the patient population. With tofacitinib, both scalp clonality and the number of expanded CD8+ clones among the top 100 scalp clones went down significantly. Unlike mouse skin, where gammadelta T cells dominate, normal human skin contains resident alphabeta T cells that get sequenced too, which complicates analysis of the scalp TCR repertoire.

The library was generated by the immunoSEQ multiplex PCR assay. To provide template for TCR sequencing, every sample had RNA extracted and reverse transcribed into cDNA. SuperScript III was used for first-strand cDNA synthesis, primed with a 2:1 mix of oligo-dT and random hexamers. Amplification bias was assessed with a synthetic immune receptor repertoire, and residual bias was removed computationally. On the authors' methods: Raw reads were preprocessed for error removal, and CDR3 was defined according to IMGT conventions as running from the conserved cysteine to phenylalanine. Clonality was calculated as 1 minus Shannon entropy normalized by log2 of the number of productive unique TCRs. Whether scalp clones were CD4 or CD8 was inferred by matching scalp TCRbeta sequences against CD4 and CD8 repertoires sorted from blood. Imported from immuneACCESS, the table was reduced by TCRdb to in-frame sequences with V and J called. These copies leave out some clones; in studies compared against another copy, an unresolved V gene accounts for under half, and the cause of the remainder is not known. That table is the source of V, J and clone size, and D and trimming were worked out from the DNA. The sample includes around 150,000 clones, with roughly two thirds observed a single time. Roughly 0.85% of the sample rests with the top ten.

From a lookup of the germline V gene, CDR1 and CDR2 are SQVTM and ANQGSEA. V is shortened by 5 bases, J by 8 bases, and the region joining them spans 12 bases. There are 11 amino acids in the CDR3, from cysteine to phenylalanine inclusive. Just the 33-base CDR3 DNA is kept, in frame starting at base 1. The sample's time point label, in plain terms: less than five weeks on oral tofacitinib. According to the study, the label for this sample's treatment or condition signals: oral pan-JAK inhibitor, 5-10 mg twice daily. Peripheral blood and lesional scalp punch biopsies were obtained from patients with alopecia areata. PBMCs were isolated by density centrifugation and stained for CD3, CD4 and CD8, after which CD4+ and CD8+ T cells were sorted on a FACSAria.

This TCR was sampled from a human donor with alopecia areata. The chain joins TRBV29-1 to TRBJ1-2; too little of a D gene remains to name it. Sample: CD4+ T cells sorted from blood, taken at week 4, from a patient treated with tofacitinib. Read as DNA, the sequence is TGCAGCGTTCACACTACACAGGGCTACACCTTC. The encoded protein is CSVHTTQGYTF.